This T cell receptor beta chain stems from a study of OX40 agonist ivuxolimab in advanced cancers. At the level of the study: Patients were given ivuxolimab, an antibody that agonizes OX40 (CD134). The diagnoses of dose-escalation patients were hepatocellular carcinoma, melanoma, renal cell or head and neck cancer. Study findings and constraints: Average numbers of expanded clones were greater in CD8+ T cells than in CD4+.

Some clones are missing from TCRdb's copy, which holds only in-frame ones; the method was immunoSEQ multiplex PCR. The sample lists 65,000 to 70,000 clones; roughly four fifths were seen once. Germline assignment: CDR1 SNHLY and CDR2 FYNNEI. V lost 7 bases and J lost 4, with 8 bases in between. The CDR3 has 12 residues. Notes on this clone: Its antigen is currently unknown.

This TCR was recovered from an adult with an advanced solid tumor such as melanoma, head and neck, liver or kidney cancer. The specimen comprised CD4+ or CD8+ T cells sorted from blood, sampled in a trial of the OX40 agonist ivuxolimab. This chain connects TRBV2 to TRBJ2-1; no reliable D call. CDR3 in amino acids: CASTPEYNEQFF. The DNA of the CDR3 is TGTGCCAGCACCCCGGAGTACAATGAGCAGTTCTTC.